This record looks at one T cell receptor beta chain sequence and its context. In the original analysis: Quantification of nucleated cells was approximated via reference gene primer amplification. Some clones are missing from TCRdb's copy, which holds only in-frame ones; the method was immunoSEQ multiplex PCR. D and trimming come from the DNA, and the V and J calls and clone size come from that table. The table has tens of thousands of clones, 65% to 90% seen once. The entry originates in a study of blood T cell repertoires in COVID-19. Background on the study: Samples taken during acute and convalescent COVID-19 were collected in the United States, Italy and Spain. T cells, B-cell-depleted T cells, or PBMCs provided the cDNA or gDNA that served as material.

Germline V CDR1 and CDR2: MNHEY, SVGEGT. The CDR3 runs to 15 residues. The ends were cut back, 4 bases at V and 6 bases at J, with 13 bases in the middle. The sample taken for sequencing was peripheral blood. The chain combines TRBV6-2 or TRBV6-3 with TRBJ1-6; D is perhaps TRBD1 (6 bases). The clonotype comes from a human donor in a cohort sampled during active COVID-19. CDR3: CASSSTGGGNSPLHF. The CDR3 region has the DNA TGTGCCAGCAGTTCGACGGGGGGCGGTAATTCACCCCTCCACTTT.